The TCR beta chain under discussion was sequenced for a study of shared clonotypes between healthy human individuals. Looking at the study overall: For every donor, three CD4 naive, three CD4 memory, two CD8 naive and one CD8 memory plates were used.

DNA at roughly 0.2 ug, 25,000 to 30,000 T cell genomes, went into sorted-subset replicate PCRs. Measured with immunoSEQ multiplex PCR; TCRdb has only the in-frame clones, and not every one. The sample includes more than 2 million clones, about 95% of them seen just once. Naivety among CD8 cells was defined by CD45RO negativity and positive CCR7 selection, thereby excluding terminally differentiated effector memory CD45RA+ cells. This clone appeared once. No antigen is known for it. The sample holds other DNA sequences that translate to the same CDR3. Notes on the study in general: Sharing across four donors was highest in naive CD4 (roughly 5%) and lowest in memory CD8 (approximately 0.4%). In contrast to clonotypes shared by all four donors, non-shared clonotypes had lower generation probabilities.

CDR1 is SEHNR, CDR2 FQNEAQ, per germline (reference sequence). This CDR3 contains 14 residues. The V segment lost 2 bases and the J segment 10 bases; nucleotides outside the gene matches: 4. This clonotype originated in a man between 18 and 35 years old in good health. The sequenced sample consisted of naive CD8+ T cells sorted from blood. The J gene is TRBJ2-1, the V gene TRBV7-9, with 11 bases lining up with TRBD2. The CDR3 protein is CASSLRTSGGEQFF. Written as DNA, the CDR3 is TGTGCCAGCAGCTTACGAACTAGCGGGGGAGAGCAGTTCTTC.